The sequence of this TCR beta chain was determined in a study of Graves' ophthalmopathy and Graves' hyperthyroidism. Beta-chain TCR CDR3 regions were amplified from RNA transcripts. First-round RT-PCR used HTBI primers; second-round multiplex PCR followed. A single record per CDR3 protein comes from TCRdb applying MiXCR to the multiplex PCR reads. The sample has about 380,000 distinct CDR3 sequences, just over 15% seen once. CDR3 length equals 15 residues. This clonotype was seen only a few times. Being one base from a much bigger clone, this may be a read error. The TCR comes from a young woman with stable Graves' hyperthyroidism. V and J are TRBV12-3 or TRBV12-4 and TRBJ2-5, with a weak D call TRBD2 (6 bases). The specimen was peripheral blood. The CDR3 DNA follows: TGTGCCAGCAGTTCGGGGGAGGACTTCCAAGAGACCAAGTACTTC. Its translation is CASSSGEDFQETKYF.